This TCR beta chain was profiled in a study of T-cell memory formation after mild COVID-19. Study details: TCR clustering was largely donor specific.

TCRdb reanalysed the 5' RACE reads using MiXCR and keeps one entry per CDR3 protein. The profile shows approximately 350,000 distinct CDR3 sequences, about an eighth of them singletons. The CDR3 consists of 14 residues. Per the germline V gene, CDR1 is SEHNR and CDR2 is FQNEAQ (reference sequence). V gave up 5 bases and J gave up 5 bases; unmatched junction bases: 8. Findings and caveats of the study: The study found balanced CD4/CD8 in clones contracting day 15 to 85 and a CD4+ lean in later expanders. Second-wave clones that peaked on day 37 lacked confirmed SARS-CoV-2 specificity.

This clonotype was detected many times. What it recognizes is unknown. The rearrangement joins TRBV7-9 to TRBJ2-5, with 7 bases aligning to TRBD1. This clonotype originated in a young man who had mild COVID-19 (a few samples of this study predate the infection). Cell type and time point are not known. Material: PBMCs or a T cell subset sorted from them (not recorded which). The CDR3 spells CASSQRNRGETQYF. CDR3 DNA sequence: TGTGCCAGCAGCCAACGGAACAGGGGCGAGACCCAGTACTTC. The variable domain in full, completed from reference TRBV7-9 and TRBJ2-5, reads DTGVSQNPRHKITKRGQNVTFRCDPISEHNRLYWYRQTLGQGPEFLTYFQNEAQLEKSRLLSDRFSAERPKGSFSTLEIQRTEQGDSAMYLCASSQRNRGETQYFGPGTRLLVL.